This T cell receptor (beta chain) was found in a study of identical twins. Using its own MiXCR run on the 5' RACE reads, TCRdb lists one record per CDR3 protein. The sample holds around 500,000 distinct CDR3 sequences, 14% seen once. Of note for this clonotype: Its cognate antigen is unknown.

Findings and caveats of the study: Out-of-frame sharing of TCR alpha in monozygotic twins was underestimated by models. The conclusions drew on cross-sectional statistical analysis instead of tracking the same donors. Fewer insertions were carried by abundant cord blood beta clonotypes, but none was seen in memory repertoires.

The CDR3 contains 15 residues. From germline, CDR1 is KGHSH and CDR2 LQKENI. Trimming shortened V by 2 bases and J by 3 bases, and 11 bases separated the two germline ends. These data were also reused for a study on yellow fever vaccine responses in identical twins. This second report adds: The T cell response to vaccination in identical twins was reportedly partly convergent and partly personalized.

The rearrangement uses TRBV18 and TRBJ2-1; a possible D gene is TRBD2 (6 bases). The receptor's source is a woman under 30 in good health. The sample taken for sequencing was CD4+ T cells sorted from blood. CDR3 DNA: TGTGCCAGCTCACCAACCGGGGGTGACTACAATGAGCAGTTCTTC. Protein sequence: CASSPTGGDYNEQFF.